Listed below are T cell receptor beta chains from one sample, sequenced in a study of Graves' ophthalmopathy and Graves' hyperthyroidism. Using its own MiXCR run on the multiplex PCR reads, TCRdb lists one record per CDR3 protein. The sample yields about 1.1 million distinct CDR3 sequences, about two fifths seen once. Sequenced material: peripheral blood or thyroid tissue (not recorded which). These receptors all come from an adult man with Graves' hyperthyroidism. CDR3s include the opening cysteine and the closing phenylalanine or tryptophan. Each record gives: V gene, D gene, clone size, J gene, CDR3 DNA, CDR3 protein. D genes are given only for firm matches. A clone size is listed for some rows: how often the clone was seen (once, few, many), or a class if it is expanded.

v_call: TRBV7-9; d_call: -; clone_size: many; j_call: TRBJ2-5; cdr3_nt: TGTGCCAGCAGCCAAGCGGCCCCCAGTTGGGGCCAGTACTTC; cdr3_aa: CASSQAAPSWGQYF
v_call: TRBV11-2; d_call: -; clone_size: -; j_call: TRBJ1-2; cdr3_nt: TGTGCCAGCAGTTCCCTCCGGGACGGTGGCTACACCTTC; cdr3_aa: CASSSLRDGGYTF
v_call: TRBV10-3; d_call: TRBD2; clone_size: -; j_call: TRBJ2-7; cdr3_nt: TGTGCCATCAGTGAGGGACTAGTTGGTGGAGAGCAGTACTTC; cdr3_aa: CAISEGLVGGEQYF
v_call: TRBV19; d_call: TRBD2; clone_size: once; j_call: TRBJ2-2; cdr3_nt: TGTGCTGCTGGTAGCGGGCGTAACACCGGGGAGCTGTTTTTT; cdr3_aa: CAAGSGRNTGELFF
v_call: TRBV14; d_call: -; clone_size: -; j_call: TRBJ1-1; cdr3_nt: TGTGCCAGCAGCCAAGCTCAGGGTGACACTGAAGCTTTCTTT; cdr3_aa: CASSQAQGDTEAFF
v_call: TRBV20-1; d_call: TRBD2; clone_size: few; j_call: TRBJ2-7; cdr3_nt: TGCAGTGCTAATGAAGCGGGAGCTATCTACGAGCAGTACTTC; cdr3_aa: CSANEAGAIYEQYF
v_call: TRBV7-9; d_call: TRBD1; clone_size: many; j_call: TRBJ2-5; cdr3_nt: TGTGCCAGCACAATACCACAGGGGGATGGGGAGACCCAGTACTTC; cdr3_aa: CASTIPQGDGETQYF
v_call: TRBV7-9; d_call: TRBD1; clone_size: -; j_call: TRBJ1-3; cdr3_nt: TGTGCCAGCAGCTTAGCCAGGACAGGGTCTGGAAACACCATATATTTT; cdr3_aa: CASSLARTGSGNTIYF
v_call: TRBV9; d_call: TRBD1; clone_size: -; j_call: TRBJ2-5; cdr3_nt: TGTGCCAGCAGCGTAGGGGACAGGGTCCAAGAGACCCAGTACTTC; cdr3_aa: CASSVGDRVQETQYF
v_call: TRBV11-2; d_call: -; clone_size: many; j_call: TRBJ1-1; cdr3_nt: TGTGCCAGCAGCTTAGTACGGCCCGAAGCTTTCTTT; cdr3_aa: CASSLVRPEAFF
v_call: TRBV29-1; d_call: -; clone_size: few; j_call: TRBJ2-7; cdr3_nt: TGCAGCGTCCGCCGCCAGTTTTCCTACGAGCAGTACTTC; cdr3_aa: CSVRRQFSYEQYF
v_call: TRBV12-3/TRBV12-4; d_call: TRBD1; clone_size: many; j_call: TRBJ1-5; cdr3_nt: TGTGCCAGCAGTTTGTTGGGACAGAATCAGCCCCAGCATTTT; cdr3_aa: CASSLLGQNQPQHF
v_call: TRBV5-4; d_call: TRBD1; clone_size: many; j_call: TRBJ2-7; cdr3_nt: TGTGCCAGCAGCTTGGTGGGACAGGGGAAGGATGAGCAGTACTTC; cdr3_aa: CASSLVGQGKDEQYF
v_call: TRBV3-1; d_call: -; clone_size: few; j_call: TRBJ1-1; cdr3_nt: TGTGCCAGCAGCCAAGTTGACGGGTATGCTTTCTTT; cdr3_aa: CASSQVDGYAFF
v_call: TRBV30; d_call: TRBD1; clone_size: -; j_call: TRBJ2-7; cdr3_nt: TGTGCCTGGAGTGTGACCGGGACAGGCAGATACGAGCAGTACTTC; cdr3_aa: CAWSVTGTGRYEQYF
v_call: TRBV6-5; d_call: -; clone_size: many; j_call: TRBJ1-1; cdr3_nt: TGTGCCAGCCGGAGCAGGGGCGAAGCTTTCTTT; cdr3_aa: CASRSRGEAFF
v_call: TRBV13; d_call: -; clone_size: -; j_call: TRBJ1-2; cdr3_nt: TGTGCCAGCAGCCACCGTCGAGGGACTAACTATGGCTACACCTTC; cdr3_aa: CASSHRRGTNYGYTF
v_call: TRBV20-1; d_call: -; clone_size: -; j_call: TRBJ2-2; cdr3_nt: TGCAGTGCCAGCAGTGAGTCCCGGGGTACCACCGGGGAGCTGTTTTTT; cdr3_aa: CSASSESRGTTGELFF
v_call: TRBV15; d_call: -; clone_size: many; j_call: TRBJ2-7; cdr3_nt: TGTGCCACCAGCAGAGATCGCCCCTCAGGGAAAACCTACGAGCAGTACTTC; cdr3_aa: CATSRDRPSGKTYEQYF
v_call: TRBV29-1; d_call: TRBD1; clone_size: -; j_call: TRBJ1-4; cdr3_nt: TGCAGCGTTGTATCAGGGGGCACTAATGAAAAACTGTTTTTT; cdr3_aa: CSVVSGGTNEKLFF
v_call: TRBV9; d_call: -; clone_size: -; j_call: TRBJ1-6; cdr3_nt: TGTGCCAGCAGCGTAGACGGTTATTCACCCCTCCACTTT; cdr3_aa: CASSVDGYSPLHF
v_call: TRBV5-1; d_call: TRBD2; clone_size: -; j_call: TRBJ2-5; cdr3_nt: TGCGCCAGCAGCGGGAATCTAGCGGGACGTACTTTTGAGACCCAGTACTTC; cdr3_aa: CASSGNLAGRTFETQYF
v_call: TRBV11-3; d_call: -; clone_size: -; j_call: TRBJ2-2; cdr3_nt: TGTGCCAGCAGCACCTCCGGGCCAACCTACACCGGGGAGCTGTTTTTT; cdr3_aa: CASSTSGPTYTGELFF
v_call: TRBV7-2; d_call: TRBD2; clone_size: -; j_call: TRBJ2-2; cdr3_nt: TGTGCCAGCAGCATACGACTAGCGGGGGTGACCGGGGAGCTGTTTTTT; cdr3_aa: CASSIRLAGVTGELFF
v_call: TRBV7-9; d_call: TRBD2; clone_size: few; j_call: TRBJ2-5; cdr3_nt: TGTGCCAGCAGCTTAGCGCTTAGTCTAGCGGAAGAGACCCAGTACTTC; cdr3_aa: CASSLALSLAEETQYF
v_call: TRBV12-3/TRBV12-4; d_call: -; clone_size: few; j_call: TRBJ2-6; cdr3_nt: TGTGCCAGCGACTCGGACAGACTAAACTCTGGGGCCAACGTCCTGACTTTC; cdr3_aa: CASDSDRLNSGANVLTF
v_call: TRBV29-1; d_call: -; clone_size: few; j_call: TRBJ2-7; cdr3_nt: TGCAGCGTTGTGGGGATTAGGTCCTACGAGCAGTACTTC; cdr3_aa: CSVVGIRSYEQYF
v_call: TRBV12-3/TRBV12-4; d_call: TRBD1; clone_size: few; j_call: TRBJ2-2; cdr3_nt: TGTGCTCTACAGGGGGCGAACACCGGGGAGCTGTTTTTT; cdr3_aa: CALQGANTGELFF
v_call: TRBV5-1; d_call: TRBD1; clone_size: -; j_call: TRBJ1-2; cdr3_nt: TGCGCCAGCAGCGCGGGACAGGGAGACTATGGCTACACCTTC; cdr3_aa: CASSAGQGDYGYTF
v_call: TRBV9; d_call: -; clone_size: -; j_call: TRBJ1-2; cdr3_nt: TGCGCCAGCAGCTTGGTGTCCGGGGCTAACTATGGCTACACCTTC; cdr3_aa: CASSLVSGANYGYTF
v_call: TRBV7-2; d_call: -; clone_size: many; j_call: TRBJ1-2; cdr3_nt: TGTGCCAGCAGACCAACAGGGACCCCAAACTATGGCTACACCTTC; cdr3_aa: CASRPTGTPNYGYTF
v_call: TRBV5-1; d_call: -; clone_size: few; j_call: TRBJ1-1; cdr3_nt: TGCGCCAGCAGCTTGGCCTTACAGCAGAACACTGAAGCTTTCTTT; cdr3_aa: CASSLALQQNTEAFF
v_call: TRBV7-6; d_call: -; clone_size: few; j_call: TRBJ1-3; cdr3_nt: TGTGCCAGCAGCTTAGAGGAGGGGTCCCAAGGAAACACCATATATTTT; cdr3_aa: CASSLEEGSQGNTIYF
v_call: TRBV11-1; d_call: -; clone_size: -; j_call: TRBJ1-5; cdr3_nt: TGTGCCAGCAGCCAAGCGACAGGCCCGGGCGGGCCCCAGCATTTT; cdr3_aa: CASSQATGPGGPQHF